The 21 T cell receptor beta chains listed next were all sequenced from one sample in a study of vaccination effects on CD4 cells after COVID-19. Their recognized antigens are unknown. Here immunoSEQ multiplex PCR was the method, and the copy in TCRdb shows in-frame clones only, minus some. The data contain approximately 70,000 clones, around 70% of them singletons. Before sequencing, viral peptide pools were used by the ViraFEST assay to expand antigen-specific CD4+ T cells. Scientists isolated CD4+ T cells after a roughly ten-day culture period ended. PCR confirmed that the person was infected with SARS-CoV-2 between March and December 2020. Sequencing was performed on CD4+ T cells from PBMCs cultured with HIV peptides, taken before COVID-19 vaccination. The subset is: HIV-1 Nef peptide pool negative control/reference culture. The receptor set was obtained from a human donor who had a prior SARS-CoV-2 infection.

The V and J genes are TRBV12-5 and TRBJ1-5; TRBD1 is a possible D gene (6 bases). The germline V and J ends were trimmed by 6 bases and 1 base, with 10 bases remaining between them. The CDR3 is 14 residues long. Germline CDR1 LGHNT, CDR2 FRNRAP. CDR3 in DNA: TGTGCTAGTGGGTCAGGGGCCAGCAATCAGCCCCAGCATTTT. Translation gives CASGSGASNQPQHF.

CDR3: CASSATSGAHEQFF. The CDR3 DNA follows: TGTGCCAGCAGCGCGACTAGCGGGGCACATGAGCAGTTCTTC. The chain recombines TRBV9 with TRBJ2-1; 11 bases agree with TRBD2. The CDR3 length is 14 residues. V lost 3 bases to trimming and J lost 8 bases; unmatched junction nucleotides: 4. Germline V CDR1 and CDR2: SGDLS, YYNGEE.

This chain's CDR3 is CARKQVFPSSSYEQYF. In nucleotides, the CDR3 is TGTGCCAGAAAACAGGTTTTCCCTTCCTCCTCCTACGAGCAGTACTTC. J is TRBJ2-7 and V is TRBV14; D is perhaps TRBD1 (5 bases). This CDR3 is 16 amino acids long. V was pared by 9 bases and J by 0 bases, with 21 bases between. Germline values: CDR1 SGHDN, CDR2 FVKESK. The whole variable domain, remainder taken from reference TRBV14 and TRBJ2-7, is EAGVTQFPSHSVIEKGQTVTLRCDPISGHDNLYWYRRVMGKEIKFLLHFVKESKQDESGMPNNRFLAERTGGTYSTLKVQPAELEDSGVYFCARKQVFPSSSYEQYFGPGTRLTVT.

The chain links TRBV5-4 to TRBJ1-2, with D perhaps matching TRBD1 (5 bases). The CDR3 is 14 amino acids. V shed 0 bases and J shed 4 bases, with 10 bases lying between them. Per germline, CDR1 SGHNT and CDR2 YYREEE (reference sequence). The chain's CDR3 is CASSLGGGTYGYTF. The CDR3 DNA sequence: TGTGCCAGCAGCTTGGGAGGAGGGACCTATGGCTACACCTTC.

This clone was counted a few times. The chain links TRBV30 to TRBJ1-2, with D maybe TRBD1 (5 bases). Trimming took 4 bases from V and 1 from J, leaving 7 bases between them. Per the germline V gene, CDR1 is GTSNPN and CDR2 is SVGIG (reference sequence). CDR3 length equals 12 residues. The CDR3 sequence is CAWTQGNYGYTF. CDR3 coding DNA: TGTGCCTGGACTCAGGGTAACTATGGCTACACCTTC.

The chain uses TRBV7-3 and TRBJ1-1; a weak D match, TRBD1 (5 bases). CDR1 is SGHTA, CDR2 FQGTGA, per germline. V was shortened by 2 bases and J by 5 bases, with 9 bases between the two germline ends. The CDR3 runs to 13 residues. CDR3 residues: CASSLGGGTEAFF. CDR3 DNA sequence: TGTGCCAGCAGCTTAGGGGGGGGAACTGAAGCTTTCTTT.

The gene calls are TRBV5-1 and TRBJ1-1, with D possibly matching TRBD1 (5 bases). The CDR3 has 17 residues. The germline gives CDR1 SGHRS, CDR2 YFSETQ. Trimming took off 0 bases at V and 4 bases at J, with 19 bases between the two ends. This CDR3 is CASSLAFGGGDATEAFF. The CDR3 region has the DNA TGCGCCAGCAGCTTGGCCTTCGGGGGTGGGGACGCCACTGAAGCTTTCTTT.

This rearrangement joins TRBV2 to TRBJ2-1; 9 nucleotides align to TRBD1. CDR3 length: 14 residues. Germline values: CDR1 SNHLY, CDR2 FYNNEI. V lost 7 bases and J lost 9; bases outside the gene matches: 10. CDR3 coding DNA: TGTGCCAGCATCCTCCGGACAGGGGTCGGTGAGCAGTTCTTC. This codes for CASILRTGVGEQFF.

The chain links TRBV5-4 to TRBJ2-4; D may be TRBD1 (5 bases). The CDR3 loop spans 13 amino acids. Trimming shortened V by 4 bases and J by 7 bases, and 12 bases separated the two germline ends. In germline, CDR1 is SGHNT, CDR2 YYREEE (reference sequence). CDR3: CASSVQGKNIQYF. CDR3 nucleotide sequence: TGTGCCAGCAGCGTTCAGGGTAAGAACATTCAGTACTTC.

This clone has only a few counts. This chain uses TRBV2 with TRBJ1-6; the match to TRBD1 covers 8 bases. After removal of 6 bases from V and 9 bases from J, the junction contained 7 bases not matched to a gene. This CDR3 has 14 residues. Germline assignment: CDR1 SNHLY and CDR2 FYNNEI. CDR3 region: CASSPGTGVSPLHF. CDR3 sequence (DNA): TGTGCCAGCAGCCCCGGGACAGGCGTTTCACCCCTCCACTTT.

This clone was recorded a few times. This rearrangement joins TRBV5-1 to TRBJ1-2, with 7 bases matching TRBD1. J was trimmed by 8 bases and V by 4 bases; bases with no gene match: 8. The CDR3 sequence is 13 residues long. The germline CDR1 and CDR2 sequences are SGHRS and YFSETQ. The CDR3, as DNA: TGCGCCAGCAGCAGGGACAGCGCGAGCGGCTACACCTTC. This sequence encodes CASSRDSASGYTF.

The J gene is TRBJ2-7, the V gene TRBV3-1 (or the pseudogene TRBV3-2); D not resolved. Germline CDR1 is LGHDT and CDR2 is YNNKEL (reference sequence). The CDR3 length is 14 residues. V shed 0 bases and J shed 0 bases, with 6 bases lying between them. The CDR3 region has the DNA TGTGCCAGCAGCCAAGATTACCTCTCCTACGAGCAGTACTTC. It translates to CASSQDYLSYEQYF.

This clone has more than one count but fewer than ten. The gene calls are TRBV7-2 and TRBJ2-1; TRBD1 matches 7 bases. The trim removed 4 bases at V and 13 bases at J, leaving 13 bases unmatched. Looked up from germline, CDR1 is SGHTA and CDR2 is FQGNSA. The CDR3 sequence is 14 residues long. DNA for the CDR3: TGTGCCAGCAGCTCCCCTCAGGACAGGAGGCGTCAGTTCTTC. Protein sequence: CASSSPQDRRRQFF.

This rearrangement joins TRBV6-6 to TRBJ1-6; maybe TRBD1 (6 bases). The CDR3 has 12 residues. The V end lost 6 bases, the J end lost 16 bases, and 16 bases lay between the germline ends. Germline V CDR1 and CDR2: MNHNY, SVGAGI (reference sequence). CDR3 bases: TGTGCCAGCAGCCCAAGTCAGGGGAGTCTCCACTTT. This sequence encodes CASSPSQGSLHF.

This clone turned up a few times. The chain is built from TRBV7-2 and TRBJ1-5; D remains ambiguous. The CDR3 is 15 residues long. Germline lookup yields CDR1 SGHTA and CDR2 FQGNSA. V was trimmed by 2 bases and J by 3 bases, leaving 11 bases between them. CDR3 sequence: CASSLHGSFNQPQHF. CDR3 sequence (DNA): TGTGCCAGCAGCTTACACGGCAGTTTCAATCAGCCCCAGCATTTT.

V is TRBV7-9 and J is TRBJ2-5; D not resolved. The CDR3 extends over 12 amino acids. Trimming left V 9 bases short and J 4 bases short, with 12 bases between. From germline, CDR1 is SEHNR and CDR2 FQNEAQ (reference sequence). CDR3 DNA: TGTGCCAGTCGAAGTAGCACAGAGACCCAGTACTTC. It yields the protein CASRSSTETQYF.

The V gene is TRBV18, the J gene TRBJ1-2, with a possible D match to TRBD1 (6 bases). V was pared by 0 bases and J by 3 bases, with 8 bases between. The CDR3 is 14 amino acids. Germline assignment: CDR1 KGHSH and CDR2 LQKENI. The CDR3 is CASSPPRGHYGYTF. The CDR3 DNA reads as TGTGCCAGCTCACCACCCAGGGGCCACTATGGCTACACCTTC.

The rearrangement links TRBV6-5 to TRBJ2-3, with D possibly matching TRBD1 (5 bases). V was pared by 6 bases and J by 4 bases, with 17 bases between. The CDR3 has 15 amino acids. From germline, CDR1 is MNHEY and CDR2 SVGAGI. CDR3 protein: CASRNRIDGADTQYF. CDR3 coding DNA: TGTGCCAGCAGAAACAGGATTGATGGCGCAGATACGCAGTATTTT.

This chain connects TRBV4-2 to TRBJ2-7, with 7 bases aligning to TRBD2. V shed 0 bases and J 7 bases; nucleotides not matched to a gene: 15. This CDR3 spans 17 amino acids. CDR1 and CDR2 from the germline V gene are LGHNA and YNFKEQ. CDR3 nucleotides: TGTGCCAGCAGCCAAGATGGTTTAGCGGGCGAATTCCGGGAGCAGTACTTC. Its protein is CASSQDGLAGEFREQYF.

The genes are TRBV19 and TRBJ2-5; TRBD1 or TRBD2 may be the D gene (5 bases each). Trimming took 1 base from V and 4 from J, leaving 13 bases between them. The CDR3 sequence is 15 residues long. Per germline, CDR1 LNHDA and CDR2 SQIVND (reference sequence). CDR3 residues: CASSIAGGVGETQYF. The CDR3, as DNA: TGTGCCAGTAGTATAGCTGGGGGAGTCGGAGAGACCCAGTACTTC.

The chain employs TRBV11-2 and TRBJ1-6; weak D call: TRBD1 (5 bases). The V end lost 1 base, the J end lost 8 bases, and 12 bases lay between the germline ends. CDR3 length: 15 residues. Germline V gene lookup returns CDR1 SGHAT and CDR2 FQNNGV. CDR3 amino acids: CASSLGVGGYSPLHF. CDR3 bases: TGTGCCAGCAGCTTAGGTGTGGGGGGGTATTCACCCCTCCACTTT.